This T cell receptor (beta chain) is drawn from a study of blood T cells in healthy people across ages (dated by TCRdb to about 2015). At the level of the whole study: In model experiments, template switching captured roughly one uniquely barcoded TCR beta cDNA molecule for every two T cells. Using the same blood draw, the study looked at two additional independent replicas of 1 million unique cDNA reads for two donors, one aged 18 to 30 and the other aged 80 or older. To avoid experimental bias, donors of different ages were spread randomly across the sequencing lanes. The donors were divided into four age groups: young (average around 17 years), middle-aged (roughly 40), aged (around 59) and long-lived (82). To track age-related changes in TCR beta repertoire diversity, the study relied on deep sequencing normalized with unique cDNA molecular identifiers. What the work shows at the level of the full study, not this receptor alone: There was a strong correlation between observed TCR beta diversity and the percentage of naive T cells measured by flow cytometry. Because the CMV infection status of the donors was unknown, age-related changes in expanded clonotypes may potentially have been confounded. Because profiling used bulk unsorted PBMCs, naive and antigen-experienced compartments could not be compared conclusively. Estimates of total diversity from one million sequenced T cells were regarded as lower bounds and underestimates. Observed TCR beta diversity per million T cells fell roughly linearly with age, and a significant reduction was already apparent by age roughly 40. Compared with the aged group, the long-lived group had more naive CD4+ T cells, fewer expanded clones and increased TCR diversity, a pattern suggesting age selection.

The donors were about 40 Caucasian individuals from Russia, aged 6 to 90 years, who were systemically healthy. Each donor gave approximately 10 milliliters of peripheral blood, collected into EDTA-treated Vacutainer tubes. Ficoll-Paque density-gradient centrifugation was used to isolate PBMCs, with at least 6.5 million obtained per sample. Total RNA was extracted from PBMCs with Trizol reagent, with at least 5.5 micrograms obtained per sample. The percentages of naive CD45RAhigh/CD27high T cells were determined by flow cytometry on a PBMC aliquot from every donor. Library creation used 5' RACE. The instrument given in TCRdb is Illumina HiSeq 2500. A second PCR of roughly 7 to 12 cycles was run with a J-beta primer mix and a sample-barcoded 5' primer. Each TCR beta cDNA molecule received a unique molecular identifier from a template-switch 5' adaptor carrying 12 random nucleotides. Each sample yielded at least 3 million CDR3-containing paired-end reads. First-strand cDNA synthesis was performed from all RNA using the Mint cDNA synthesis kit, with priming by a TRBC-specific oligonucleotide. Following uracil-DNA glycosylase treatment, a first 18-cycle PCR with universal primers M1SS and BC2_uni_R was performed on all cDNA. Processing in the source paper ran as follows. Normalization of each sample was performed by random selection of 1 million high-quality reads, each carrying a distinct molecular identifier. Instead of being binned into consensus sequences, reads with shared molecular identifiers were discarded. MiTCR, run with a Q25 quality threshold and the strictest error-elimination algorithm, handled CDR3 identification, clonotype clustering and error correction. A nonparametric unseen species model with Euler transformation was used to estimate a lower bound on total TCR beta diversity. TCRdb passed the public sequencing reads through fastp at Q25 and MiXCR, retaining productive beta sequences. Merged by CDR3 protein, the rows form single entries marked with the most common genes and DNA. TCRdb's processing, not the study's, gives the V and J calls here. The sample data list 1.5 million to 2 million distinct CDR3 sequences, and 30% to 40% of these were observed just once. The leading ten clones occupy 10% to 12% of the sample.

Ten or more counts support this clonotype. Its antigen remains undetermined. Qualities for individual bases were not recorded, and no much larger clone is one base off. The TCR was taken from a woman under 40 in good health. Sequenced input: blood.

In nucleotides, the sequence is TGTGCCAGCAGCTCTACGGGGTGGGGGACCCTATACCAAGAGACCCAGTACTTC. Its coded protein is CASSSTGWGTLYQETQYF. The chain is made from TRBV27 and TRBJ2-5; the D gene cannot be resolved beyond TRBD1 or TRBD2, each matching 5 bases. According to the germline V gene (reference sequence), CDR1 reads MNHEY and CDR2 reads SMNVEV. Trimming removed 6 bases from V and 0 bases from J, leaving 23 bases between the germline ends. The CDR3 runs 18 amino acids, cysteine and phenylalanine included. Just CDR3 DNA is preserved here, 54 bases in frame from base 1.